The 27 T cell receptor beta chains below come from one sample, sequenced in a study of cytomegalovirus exposure and HLA in healthy donors. Here immunoSEQ multiplex PCR was the method, and the copy in TCRdb shows in-frame clones only, minus some. The sample has about 360,000 clones, roughly 85% seen once. Sequencing used PBMCs. Receptors were obtained from a woman younger than 30 in good health and CMV-seronegative.

A single count supports this clone. The chain links TRBV5-1 to TRBJ1-5; D not resolved. The CDR3 is made up of 15 amino acids. Trimming took 0 bases from V and 2 from J, leaving 9 bases between them. The germline gives CDR1 SGHRS, CDR2 YFSETQ. CDR3 nucleotides: TGCGCCAGCAGCTTGGATGCGGCTGGCAATCAGCCCCAGCATTTT. Its protein product is CASSLDAAGNQPQHF. Looking up the rest from reference TRBV5-1 and TRBJ1-5 gives the full variable domain: KAGVTQTPRYLIKTRGQQVTLSCSPISGHRSVSWYQQTPGQGLQFLFEYFSETQRNKGNFPGRFSGRQFSNSRSEMNVSTLELGDSALYLCASSLDAAGNQPQHFGDGTRLSIL.

CDR3 DNA: TGTGCCAGCAGCCAGGGGACTAGCGGAACCGGGGAGCTGTTTTTT. Translated, it gives CASSQGTSGTGELFF. This chain links TRBV9 with TRBJ2-2; 11 bases are shared with TRBD2. Trimming at V came to 4 bases and at J to 5 bases, leaving 4 bases not matched to a gene. From germline, CDR1 is SGDLS and CDR2 YYNGEE. The CDR3 is made up of 15 amino acids.

The chain employs TRBV30 and TRBJ1-2; tentative D call: TRBD1 (6 bases). The CDR3 loop spans 13 amino acids. Looked up from germline, CDR1 is GTSNPN and CDR2 is SVGIG (reference sequence). V was clipped by 4 bases and J by 2 bases, with 11 bases between them. The CDR3 DNA reads TGTGCCTGGACGGGGGGCATCAACTATGGCTACACCTTC. It translates to CAWTGGINYGYTF.

The chain uses TRBV6-5 and TRBJ2-7, with 8 bases matching TRBD2. The CDR3 is made up of 15 amino acids. The J segment lost 5 bases and the V segment lost 9 bases, leaving 15 bases of the junction unmatched. CDR1 MNHEY and CDR2 SVGAGI come from the germline V gene. CDR3 in DNA: TGTGCCAGGGCGGGAGGCCCCAGAGGAATCCACGAGCAGTACTTC. This translates into CARAGGPRGIHEQYF.

The chain joins TRBV6-4 to TRBJ2-7; no clear D. The CDR3 has 13 amino acids. Trimming stripped 0 bases from V and 7 bases from J, with 10 bases between. From germline, CDR1 is MRHNA and CDR2 SNTAGT. CDR3 coding DNA: TGTGCCAGCAGTGACTCAACCGGTAAAGAGCAGTACTTC. It codes for CASSDSTGKEQYF.

This sequence joins TRBV6-5 and TRBJ2-1, with TRBD2 identical over 7 bases. Germline-derived CDR1 and CDR2 are MNHEY and SVGAGI. The CDR3 is made up of 15 amino acids. Trimming removed 6 bases from V and 2 bases from J; junction bases left unmatched: 7. The CDR3 bases are TGTGCCAGCAGGATACTAGCGCCGGCCTACAATGAGCAGTTCTTC. Residues: CASRILAPAYNEQFF.

This clone has just one count. The chain links TRBV7-2 to TRBJ2-7, with 10 bases aligning to TRBD2. The CDR3 loop spans 14 amino acids. V shed 2 bases and J 6 bases; nucleotides not matched to a gene: 4. Germline CDR1 and CDR2: SGHTA and FQGNSA. CDR3 in amino acids: CASSLLAGAGEQYF. As DNA, the CDR3 is TGTGCCAGCAGCTTACTAGCGGGAGCCGGCGAGCAGTACTTC.

The gene calls are TRBV5-1 and TRBJ2-7, with D possibly TRBD1 on 6 matching bases. Germline CDR1 is SGHRS and CDR2 is YFSETQ. CDR3 length: 16 amino acids. The V end was cut by 0 bases, the J end by 2 bases, with 15 bases between. The CDR3, as DNA: TGCGCCAGCAGCTTGGCCATGGGTAACAGGGCCTACGAGCAGTACTTC. This gives the protein CASSLAMGNRAYEQYF.

V gene TRBV30 combines with J gene TRBJ2-7, with D possibly being TRBD2 (6 bases). Germline V gene lookup returns CDR1 GTSNPN and CDR2 SVGIG (reference sequence). The CDR3 loop spans 12 amino acids. Trimming stripped 1 base from V and 5 bases from J, with 9 bases between. As DNA, the CDR3 is TGTGCCTGGAGTGGGGGGGTCCACGAGCAGTACTTC. Amino acids: CAWSGGVHEQYF.

J is TRBJ1-5 and V is TRBV18, with a possible D match to TRBD1 (6 bases). Trimming removed 3 bases at V and 12 bases at J, with 12 bases between. The CDR3 consists of 12 residues. Per the germline V gene, CDR1 is KGHSH and CDR2 is LQKENI. The CDR3 DNA follows: TGTGCCAGCTCACCTACCGGGACATTCCAGCATTTT. It specifies CASSPTGTFQHF.

This chain links TRBV2 with TRBJ2-1; 9 nucleotides match TRBD1. This CDR3 is built from 15 residues. Germline lookup yields CDR1 SNHLY and CDR2 FYNNEI. V was clipped by 6 bases and J by 4 bases; unmatched bases: 7. This CDR3 reads CASRSGTGSYNEQFF. CDR3 bases: TGTGCCAGCAGGTCCGGGACAGGGAGTTACAATGAGCAGTTCTTC.

The chain recombines TRBV28 with TRBJ1-6, with no clear D. The CDR3 covers 12 residues. CDR1 and CDR2 (germline): MDHEN, SYDVKM. Trimming pared 9 bases from V and 9 bases from J, leaving 12 bases between. The CDR3 DNA sequence: TGTGCCAGTCGACCGGGGAGTTCACCCCTCCACTTT. It yields the protein CASRPGSSPLHF.

This rearrangement joins TRBV27 to TRBJ2-3; 10 bases match TRBD2. Germline V gene lookup returns CDR1 MNHEY and CDR2 SMNVEV (reference sequence). The CDR3 sequence is 16 residues long. The V and J ends lost 4 bases and 6 bases, in that order; junction bases with no gene match: 10. CDR3 sequence: CASSSYGTSATDTQYF. DNA for the CDR3: TGTGCCAGCAGTTCTTACGGGACTAGCGCGACGGATACGCAGTATTTT.

This chain uses TRBV15 with TRBJ2-5; 8 bases fit TRBD2. The CDR3 covers 17 residues. Germline CDR1 is LNHNV and CDR2 is YYDKDF (reference sequence). The junction had 10 bases not matched to a gene; V was cut back by 1 base and J by 3 bases. The CDR3, as DNA: TGTGCCACCAGCAGAGGTGGGGCGGGGGGTGTTGAAGAGACCCAGTACTTC. Translated, it gives CATSRGGAGGVEETQYF.

V is TRBV30 and J is TRBJ1-1; 8 bases match TRBD1. The V and J ends lost 7 bases and 7 bases, in that order; junction bases with no gene match: 8. Germline lookup yields CDR1 GTSNPN and CDR2 SVGIG (reference sequence). CDR3 length equals 12 residues. CDR3 in amino acids: CASSAGGIEAFF. The CDR3 DNA sequence: TGTGCCTCGTCCGCAGGGGGCATTGAAGCTTTCTTT.

Details on this clone: In the same sample, other DNA sequences code for this CDR3. The chain has TRBV27 and TRBJ2-1; 10 nucleotides line up with TRBD2. J was trimmed by 4 bases and V by 6 bases; bases with no gene match: 3. The CDR3 contains 14 residues. CDR1 MNHEY and CDR2 SMNVEV come from the germline V gene (reference sequence). CDR3 protein: CASSPSGGYNEQFF. CDR3 nucleotides: TGTGCCAGCAGCCCTAGCGGGGGTTACAATGAGCAGTTCTTC.

This clone has just one count. The chain joins TRBV9 to TRBJ2-1, with 8 bases identical to TRBD2. CDR1 and CDR2 from the germline V gene are SGDLS and YYNGEE. This CDR3 has 17 residues. V shed 0 bases and J 2 bases; nucleotides not matched to a gene: 7. In DNA form, the CDR3 reads TGTGCCAGCAGCGTAGGCAGTAGCGGGATGCCCTACAATGAGCAGTTCTTC. Encoded protein: CASSVGSSGMPYNEQFF.

This sequence joins TRBV11-2 and TRBJ1-2; D possibly corresponds to TRBD1 (6 bases). The V gene's germline CDR1 is SGHAT and CDR2 FQNNGV. The CDR3 contains 17 residues. Trimming left V 0 bases short and J 5 bases short, with 19 bases between. Here the CDR3 reads CASSLEVTGSFWYGYTF. The CDR3 bases are TGTGCCAGCAGCTTAGAAGTGACAGGATCCTTCTGGTATGGCTACACCTTC.

This clone occurred once. This chain connects TRBV4-2 to TRBJ2-7; 11 bases align to TRBD2. The CDR3 consists of 17 residues. Germline V gives CDR1 LGHNA, CDR2 YNFKEQ. V shed 1 base and J 7 bases; nucleotides not matched to a gene: 12. The CDR3 here is CASSQGGSGRAGVEQYF. Here the CDR3 DNA reads TGTGCCAGCAGCCAAGGGGGTAGCGGGAGGGCCGGGGTTGAGCAGTACTTC.

The V gene is TRBV27, the J gene TRBJ2-7; 10 bases fit TRBD2. This CDR3 region has 15 residues. CDR1 MNHEY and CDR2 SMNVEV come from the germline V gene (reference sequence). V lost 3 bases to trimming and J lost 6 bases; unmatched junction nucleotides: 8. CDR3: CASSFRLAGAPEQYF. CDR3 coding DNA: TGTGCCAGCAGTTTTCGGCTAGCGGGAGCTCCCGAGCAGTACTTC.

The chain links TRBV5-1 to TRBJ2-2, with 7 positions matching TRBD1. Looked up from germline, CDR1 is SGHRS and CDR2 is YFSETQ. The CDR3 loop spans 17 amino acids. Trimming cost V 4 bases and J 6 bases; bases outside gene matches: 15. The DNA for the CDR3 is TGCGCCAGCAGCCCCCGACGCCCAATTACAGGGGCCGGGGAGCTGTTTTTT. Protein product: CASSPRRPITGAGELFF. Supplemented by reference TRBV5-1 and TRBJ2-2, the full variable domain reads KAGVTQTPRYLIKTRGQQVTLSCSPISGHRSVSWYQQTPGQGLQFLFEYFSETQRNKGNFPGRFSGRQFSNSRSEMNVSTLELGDSALYLCASSPRRPITGAGELFFGEGSRLTVL.

The V gene is TRBV29-1, the J gene TRBJ2-7; 9 bases map to TRBD1. The germline CDR1 and CDR2 sequences are SQVTM and ANQGSEA. V gave up 7 bases and J gave up 5 bases; unmatched junction bases: 6. The CDR3 sequence is 12 residues long. The CDR3 reads CSARQGGDEQYF. CDR3 bases: TGCAGCGCTAGACAGGGGGGGGACGAGCAGTACTTC.

The chain recombines TRBV5-1 with TRBJ2-7; D is possibly TRBD2 (6 bases). V shed 1 base and J shed 4 bases, with 18 bases lying between them. CDR1 and CDR2 (germline): SGHRS, YFSETQ. This CDR3 is built from 16 residues. DNA for the CDR3: TGCGCCAGCAGCTTGTCCCCGGGGGACCCTCGATACGAGCAGTACTTC. This sequence encodes CASSLSPGDPRYEQYF.

The chain employs TRBV9 and TRBJ2-7; D might be TRBD2 (6 bases). The CDR3 consists of 14 residues. Germline lookup yields CDR1 SGDLS and CDR2 YYNGEE. V was shortened by 3 bases and J by 3 bases, with 13 bases between the two germline ends. The CDR3 here is CASSARGGDYEQYF. Written as DNA, the CDR3 is TGTGCCAGCAGCGCGCGCGGAGGGGACTACGAGCAGTACTTC.

The chain links TRBV28 to TRBJ2-2; 8 nucleotides line up with TRBD2. The V and J ends lost 6 bases and 2 bases, in that order; junction bases with no gene match: 5. The CDR3 totals 15 residues. Germline CDR1 is MDHEN and CDR2 is SYDVKM. CDR3 DNA: TGTGCCAGCAGGATAGCGGGAAAAAACACCGGGGAGCTGTTTTTT. This codes for CASRIAGKNTGELFF. The variable domain in full, with the rest retrieved from reference TRBV28 and TRBJ2-2, is DVKVTQSSRYLVKRTGEKVFLECVQDMDHENMFWYRQDPGLGLRLIYFSYDVKMKEKGDIPEGYSVSREKKERFSLILESASTNQTSMYLCASRIAGKNTGELFFGEGSRLTVL.

The V gene is TRBV28, the J gene TRBJ1-1, with 8 bases identical to TRBD1. There are 14 residues in the CDR3. V dropped 5 bases and J dropped 7; count of bases not matched to a gene: 9. Germline V gives CDR1 MDHEN, CDR2 SYDVKM. The CDR3 is CASSPTGVDGEAFF. CDR3 DNA: TGTGCCAGCAGTCCGACAGGGGTTGATGGTGAAGCTTTCTTT.

This chain links TRBV6-1 with TRBJ2-3; possibly TRBD2 for D (5 bases). The CDR3 is 15 amino acids. The germline V and J ends were trimmed by 1 base and 2 bases, with 10 bases remaining between them. CDR1 and CDR2 from the germline V gene are MNHNS and SASEGT. CDR3 bases: TGTGCCAGCAGTGAAGATGGAGGAGACACAGATACGCAGTATTTT. It specifies CASSEDGGDTDTQYF.